This T cell receptor beta chain was recovered during a study of technical replicates of blood from a handful of donors. Clones were sequenced by immunoSEQ multiplex PCR, and TCRdb holds only the in-frame ones, with some missing. The sample includes under 85,000 clones, 85% to 95% of them seen just once. The CDR3 is 14 residues long. Per the germline V gene, CDR1 is ENHRY and CDR2 is SYGVKD. Trimming removed 5 bases from V and 1 base from J; junction bases left unmatched: 4. The chain has TRBV10-3 and TRBJ1-2; 7 bases are shared with TRBD1. Material: T cells isolated from PBMCs. The clonotype comes from a human donor in good health. Written as DNA, the CDR3 is TGTGCCATCAGTCTGACAGGGTTTAACTATGGCTACACCTTC. Protein product: CAISLTGFNYGYTF.